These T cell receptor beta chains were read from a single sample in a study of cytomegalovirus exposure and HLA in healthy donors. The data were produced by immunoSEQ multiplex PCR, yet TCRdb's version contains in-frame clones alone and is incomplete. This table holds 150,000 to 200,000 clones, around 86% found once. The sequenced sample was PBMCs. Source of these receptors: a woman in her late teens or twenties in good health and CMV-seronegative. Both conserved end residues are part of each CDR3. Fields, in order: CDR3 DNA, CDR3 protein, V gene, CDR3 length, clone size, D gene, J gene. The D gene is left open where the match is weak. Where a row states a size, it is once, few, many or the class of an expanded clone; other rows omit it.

DNA: TGTGCCAGCTCGTCGGGACCCAGGGGGCAATACGAGCAGTACTTC; CDR3: CASSSGPRGQYEQYF; V: TRBV18; length: 15; size: NA; D: TRBD1; J: TRBJ2-7
DNA: TGCGCCAGCAGCCAAGATGGTGATGCGGGGGTAGCCAAAAACATTCAGTACTTC; CDR3: CASSQDGDAGVAKNIQYF; V: TRBV4-3; length: 18; size: NA; D: TRBD2; J: TRBJ2-4
DNA: TGTGCCACCAGCGGATACCGACAGGGCCAAAGGTACGAGCAGTACTTC; CDR3: CATSGYRQGQRYEQYF; V: TRBV15; length: 16; size: NA; D: TRBD1; J: TRBJ2-7
DNA: TGCGCCAGCAGCCAAGATTGGGGGCAGGGCGAAGAAAAACTGTTTTTT; CDR3: CASSQDWGQGEEKLFF; V: TRBV4-1; length: 16; size: NA; D: NA; J: TRBJ1-4
DNA: TGCAGCGTTGAAGAACAGGACTATGGCTACACCTTC; CDR3: CSVEEQDYGYTF; V: TRBV29-1; length: 12; size: NA; D: NA; J: TRBJ1-2
DNA: TGTGCCAGCAGCTCGACGGGCGAGCAGTACTTC; CDR3: CASSSTGEQYF; V: TRBV11-3; length: 11; size: NA; D: NA; J: TRBJ2-7
DNA: TGTGCCAGTAGCCGTATATCTGAAGCTTTCTTT; CDR3: CASSRISEAFF; V: TRBV19; length: 11; size: NA; D: NA; J: TRBJ1-1
DNA: TGCGCCAGCAGCCCGGAGACAGGGGGAGAGACCCAGTACTTC; CDR3: CASSPETGGETQYF; V: TRBV5-1; length: 14; size: few; D: TRBD1; J: TRBJ2-5
DNA: TGTGCCAGCAGCTTAAATAGGGGGGGGCCCCGGGGGGAGCAGTACTTC; CDR3: CASSLNRGGPRGEQYF; V: TRBV7-2; length: 16; size: NA; D: NA; J: TRBJ2-7
DNA: TGTGCCAGCAGTCACGTAGGGACACCTGAAGCTTTCTTT; CDR3: CASSHVGTPEAFF; V: TRBV6-1; length: 13; size: NA; D: NA; J: TRBJ1-1
DNA: TGCGCCAGCAGTTTACAAGCTAGGGGGCGCGGGACTGAAGCTTTCTTT; CDR3: CASSLQARGRGTEAFF; V: TRBV5-1; length: 16; size: NA; D: TRBD1; J: TRBJ1-1
DNA: TGTGCCAGCAGCCCCCGGCGACAGGGTGGAGACTATGGCTACACCTTC; CDR3: CASSPRRQGGDYGYTF; V: TRBV7-2; length: 16; size: NA; D: TRBD1; J: TRBJ1-2
DNA: TGTGCCTGGAGTTCAGGGGGGCAGAACACTGAAGCTTTCTTT; CDR3: CAWSSGGQNTEAFF; V: TRBV30; length: 14; size: NA; D: TRBD1; J: TRBJ1-1
DNA: TGTGCCCACGACGCGGGAGGGGGGGCACATGAGCAGTTCTTC; CDR3: CAHDAGGGAHEQFF; V: TRBV30; length: 14; size: NA; D: TRBD2; J: TRBJ2-1
DNA: TGCGCCAGCAGTCAACCGGACAGGGGGTGTGAAGGCTACACCTTC; CDR3: CASSQPDRGCEGYTF; V: TRBV23-1; length: 15; size: NA; D: TRBD1; J: TRBJ1-2
DNA: TGTGCCAGCAGTTGGACAGCCGGGGATGGCTACACCTTC; CDR3: CASSWTAGDGYTF; V: TRBV6-5; length: 13; size: NA; D: NA; J: TRBJ1-2
DNA: TGTTCCAGCAGCTTAGGTTCAGTGAACACTGAAGCTTTCTTT; CDR3: CSSSLGSVNTEAFF; V: TRBV7-9; length: 14; size: NA; D: NA; J: TRBJ1-1
DNA: TGTGCCAGCAGTTTATCCCGGGACAGGGAGTTGTTAAGTGAAAAACTGTTTTTT; CDR3: CASSLSRDRELLSEKLFF; V: TRBV28; length: 18; size: NA; D: TRBD1; J: TRBJ1-4
DNA: TGTGCCTGGAGGGAACAGGGCCGAACGGTTTACGAGCAGTACTTC; CDR3: CAWREQGRTVYEQYF; V: TRBV30; length: 15; size: NA; D: NA; J: TRBJ2-7
DNA: TGTGCCAGCTCACCGCAGGGGTCCGGGGAGCTGTTTTTT; CDR3: CASSPQGSGELFF; V: TRBV18; length: 13; size: NA; D: NA; J: TRBJ2-2
DNA: TGTGCCAGCAGCCCTCTAGCGGGACTCTACAATGAGCAGTTCTTC; CDR3: CASSPLAGLYNEQFF; V: TRBV4-2; length: 15; size: NA; D: TRBD2; J: TRBJ2-1
DNA: TGTGCCAGCAGCCCGCGGACAGGGAGGAGTACCGGGGAGCTGTTTTTT; CDR3: CASSPRTGRSTGELFF; V: TRBV11-3; length: 16; size: NA; D: TRBD1; J: TRBJ2-2
DNA: TGTGCCAGCAGTCCGACCCCGGAGGCAACTAATGAAAAACTGTTTTTT; CDR3: CASSPTPEATNEKLFF; V: TRBV28; length: 16; size: NA; D: NA; J: TRBJ1-4
DNA: TGCGCCAGCAGCTTGGGTAACCCAGGAGGAATGTTTGGCTACACCTTC; CDR3: CASSLGNPGGMFGYTF; V: TRBV5-1; length: 16; size: NA; D: NA; J: TRBJ1-2
DNA: TGTGCCAGCAGTTTACGACAGGGAAGCAATCAGCCCCAGCATTTT; CDR3: CASSLRQGSNQPQHF; V: TRBV6-5; length: 15; size: NA; D: TRBD1; J: TRBJ1-5
DNA: TGTGCCAGCAGCTGGGACAGAATGACCTACGAGCAGTACTTC; CDR3: CASSWDRMTYEQYF; V: TRBV7-9; length: 14; size: NA; D: TRBD1; J: TRBJ2-7
DNA: TGTGCCAGCAGCTTATCAAAGACAACCATGAACACTGAAGCTTTCTTT; CDR3: CASSLSKTTMNTEAFF; V: TRBV7-2; length: 16; size: NA; D: NA; J: TRBJ1-1
DNA: TGTGCCAGTAGTCTTCAGGGGGCAGCAGCCTACGAGCAGTACTTC; CDR3: CASSLQGAAAYEQYF; V: TRBV19; length: 15; size: NA; D: TRBD1; J: TRBJ2-7